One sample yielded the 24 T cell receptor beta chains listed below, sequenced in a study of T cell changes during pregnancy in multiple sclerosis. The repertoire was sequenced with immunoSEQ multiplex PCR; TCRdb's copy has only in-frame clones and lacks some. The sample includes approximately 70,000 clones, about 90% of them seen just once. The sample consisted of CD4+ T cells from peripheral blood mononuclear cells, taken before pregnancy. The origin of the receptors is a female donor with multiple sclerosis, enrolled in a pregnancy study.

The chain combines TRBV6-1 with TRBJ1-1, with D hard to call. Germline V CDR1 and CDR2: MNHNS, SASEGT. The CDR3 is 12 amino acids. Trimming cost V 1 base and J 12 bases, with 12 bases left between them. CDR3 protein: CASSEGLKEPFF. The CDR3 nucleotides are TGTGCCAGCAGTGAAGGACTCAAGGAACCTTTCTTT.

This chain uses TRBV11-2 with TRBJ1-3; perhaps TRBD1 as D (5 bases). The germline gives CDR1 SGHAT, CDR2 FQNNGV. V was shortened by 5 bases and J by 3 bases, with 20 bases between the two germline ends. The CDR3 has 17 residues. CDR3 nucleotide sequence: TGTGCCAGCAGCCTAACCCCTCGGGGGGGGGTTGGAAACACCATATATTTT. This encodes CASSLTPRGGVGNTIYF. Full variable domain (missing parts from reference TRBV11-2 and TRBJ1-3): EAGVAQSPRYKIIEKRQSVAFWCNPISGHATLYWYQQILGQGPKLLIQFQNNGVVDDSQLPKDRFSAERLKGVDSTLKIQPAKLEDSAVYLCASSLTPRGGVGNTIYFGEGSWLTVV.

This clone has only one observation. CDR3 DNA: TGTGCCAGCAGCGTGGGGGGAGGGAAGGACACTGAAGCTTTCTTT. Translation: CASSVGGGKDTEAFF. J is TRBJ1-1 and V is TRBV9; D is perhaps TRBD1 (5 bases). The V end was cut by 2 bases, the J end by 3 bases, with 14 bases between. This CDR3 contains 15 residues. Germline V lookup: CDR1 SGDLS, CDR2 YYNGEE.

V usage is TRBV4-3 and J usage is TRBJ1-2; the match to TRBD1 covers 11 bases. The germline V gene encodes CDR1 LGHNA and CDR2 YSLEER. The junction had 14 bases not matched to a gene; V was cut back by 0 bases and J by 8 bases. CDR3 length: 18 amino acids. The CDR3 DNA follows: TGCGCCAGCAGCCAAGATAGGGGGAAGGACAGGGGGCAGAAAGGCTACACCTTC. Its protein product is CASSQDRGKDRGQKGYTF.

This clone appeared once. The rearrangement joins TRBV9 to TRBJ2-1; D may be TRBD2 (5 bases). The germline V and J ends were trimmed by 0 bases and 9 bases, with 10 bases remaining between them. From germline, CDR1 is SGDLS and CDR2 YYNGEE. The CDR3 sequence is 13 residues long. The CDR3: CASSVVLGSEQFF. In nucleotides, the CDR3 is TGTGCCAGCAGCGTAGTCTTGGGGAGTGAGCAGTTCTTC.

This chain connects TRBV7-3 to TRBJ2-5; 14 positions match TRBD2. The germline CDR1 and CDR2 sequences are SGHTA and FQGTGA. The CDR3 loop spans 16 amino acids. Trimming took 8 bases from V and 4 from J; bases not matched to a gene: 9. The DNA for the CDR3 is TGTGCCAGCTCCTCTACCGGGACTAGCGGGAGAGAGACCCAGTACTTC. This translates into CASSSTGTSGRETQYF.

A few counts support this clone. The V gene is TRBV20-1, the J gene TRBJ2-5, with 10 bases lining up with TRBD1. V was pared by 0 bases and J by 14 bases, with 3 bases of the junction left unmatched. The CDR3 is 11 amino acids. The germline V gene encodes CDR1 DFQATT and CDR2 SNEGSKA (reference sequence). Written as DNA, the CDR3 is TGCAGTGCTAGAGATCGGGACAGGGGATACTTC. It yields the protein CSARDRDRGYF.

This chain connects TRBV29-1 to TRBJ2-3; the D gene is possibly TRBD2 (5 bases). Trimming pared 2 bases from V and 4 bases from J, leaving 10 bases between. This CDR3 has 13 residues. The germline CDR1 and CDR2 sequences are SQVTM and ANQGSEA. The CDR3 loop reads CSVEILVADTQYF. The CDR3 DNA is TGCAGCGTTGAAATACTAGTCGCAGATACGCAGTATTTT.

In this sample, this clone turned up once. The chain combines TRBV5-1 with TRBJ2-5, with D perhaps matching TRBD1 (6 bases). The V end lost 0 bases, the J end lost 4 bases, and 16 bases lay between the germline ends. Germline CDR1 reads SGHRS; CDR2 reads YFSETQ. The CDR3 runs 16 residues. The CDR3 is CASSLAGATLGETQYF. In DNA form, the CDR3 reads TGCGCCAGCAGCTTGGCAGGGGCTACCCTAGGAGAGACCCAGTACTTC.

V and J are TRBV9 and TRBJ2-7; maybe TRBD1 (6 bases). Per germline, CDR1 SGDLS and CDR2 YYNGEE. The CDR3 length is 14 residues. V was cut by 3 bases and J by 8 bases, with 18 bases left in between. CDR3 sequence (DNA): TGTGCCAGCAGCGCCTTGGACAGCCGCCGAAAGCAGTACTTC. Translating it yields CASSALDSRRKQYF.

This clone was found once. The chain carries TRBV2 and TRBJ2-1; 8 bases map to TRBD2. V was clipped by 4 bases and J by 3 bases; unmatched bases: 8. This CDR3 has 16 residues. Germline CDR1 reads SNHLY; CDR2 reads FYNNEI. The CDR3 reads CASSVGGEINYNEQFF. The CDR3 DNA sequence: TGTGCCAGCAGTGTCGGGGGGGAGATAAACTACAATGAGCAGTTCTTC.

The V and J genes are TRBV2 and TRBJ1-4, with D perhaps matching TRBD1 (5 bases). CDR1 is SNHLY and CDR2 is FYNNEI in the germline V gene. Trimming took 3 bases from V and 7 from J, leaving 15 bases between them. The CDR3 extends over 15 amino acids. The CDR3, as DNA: TGTGCCAGCAGTGACCGGGCAGGGCCGGGTGAAAAACTGTTTTTT. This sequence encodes CASSDRAGPGEKLFF.

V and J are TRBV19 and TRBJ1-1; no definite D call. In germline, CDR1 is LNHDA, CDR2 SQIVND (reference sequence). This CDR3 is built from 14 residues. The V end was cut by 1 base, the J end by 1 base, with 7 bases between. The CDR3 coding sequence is TGTGCCAGTAGTATAGGAGGGCGGAACACTGAAGCTTTCTTT. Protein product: CASSIGGRNTEAFF.

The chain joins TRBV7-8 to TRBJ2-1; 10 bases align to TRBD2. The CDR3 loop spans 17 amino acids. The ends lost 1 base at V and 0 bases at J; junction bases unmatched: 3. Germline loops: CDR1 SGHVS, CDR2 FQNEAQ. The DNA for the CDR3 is TGTGCCAGCAGCTTAGAAGGACTAGCGGCCTCCTACAATGAGCAGTTCTTC. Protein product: CASSLEGLAASYNEQFF. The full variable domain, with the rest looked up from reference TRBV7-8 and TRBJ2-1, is GAGVSQSPRYKVAKRGQDVALRCDPISGHVSLFWYQQALGQGPEFLTYFQNEAQLDKSGLPSDRFFAERPEGSVSTLKIQRTQQEDSAVYLCASSLEGLAASYNEQFFGPGTRLTVL.

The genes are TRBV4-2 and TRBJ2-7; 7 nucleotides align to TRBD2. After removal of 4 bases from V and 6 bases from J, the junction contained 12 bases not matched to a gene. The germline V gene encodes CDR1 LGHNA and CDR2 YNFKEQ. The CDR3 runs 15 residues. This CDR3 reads CASSPLTSNGAEQYF. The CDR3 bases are TGTGCCAGCAGCCCTTTGACTAGCAACGGCGCCGAGCAGTACTTC.

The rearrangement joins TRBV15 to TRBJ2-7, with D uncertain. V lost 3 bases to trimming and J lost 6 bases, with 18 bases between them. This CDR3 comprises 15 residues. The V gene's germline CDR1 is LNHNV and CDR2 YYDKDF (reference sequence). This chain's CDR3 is CATSSRLEFTGEQYF. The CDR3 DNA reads TGTGCCACCAGCAGCCGCCTTGAGTTCACCGGCGAGCAGTACTTC.

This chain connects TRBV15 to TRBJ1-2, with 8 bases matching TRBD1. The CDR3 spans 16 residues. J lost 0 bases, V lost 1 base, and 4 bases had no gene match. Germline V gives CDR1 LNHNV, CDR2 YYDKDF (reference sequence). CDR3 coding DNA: TGTGCCACCAGCAGAGGGGGGACAGGAGCTAACTATGGCTACACCTTC. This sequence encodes CATSRGGTGANYGYTF.

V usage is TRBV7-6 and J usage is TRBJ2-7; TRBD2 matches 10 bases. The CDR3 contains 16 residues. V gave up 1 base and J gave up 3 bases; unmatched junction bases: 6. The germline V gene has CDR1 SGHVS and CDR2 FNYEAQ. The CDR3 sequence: CASSLEASGSHYEQYF. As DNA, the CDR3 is TGTGCCAGCAGCTTAGAGGCTAGCGGGAGCCACTACGAGCAGTACTTC. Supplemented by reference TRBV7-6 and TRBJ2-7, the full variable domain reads GAGVSQSPRYKVTKRGQDVALRCDPISGHVSLYWYRQALGQGPEFLTYFNYEAQQDKSGLPNDRFSAERPEGSISTLTIQRTEQRDSAMYRCASSLEASGSHYEQYFGPGTRLTVT.

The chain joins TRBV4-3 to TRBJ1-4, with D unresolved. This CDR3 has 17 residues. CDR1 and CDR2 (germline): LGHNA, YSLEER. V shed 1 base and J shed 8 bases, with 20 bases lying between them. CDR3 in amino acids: CASSQVALGPRGEKLFF. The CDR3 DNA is TGCGCCAGCAGCCAAGTTGCCCTCGGACCCCGCGGGGAAAAACTGTTTTTT.

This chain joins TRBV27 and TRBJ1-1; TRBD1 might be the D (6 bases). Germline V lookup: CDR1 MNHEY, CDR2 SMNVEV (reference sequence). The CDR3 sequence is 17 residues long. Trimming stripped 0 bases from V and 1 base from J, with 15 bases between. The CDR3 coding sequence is TGTGCCAGCAGTTTATCGGTGGCAGGGGTTTCGAACACTGAAGCTTTCTTT. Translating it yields CASSLSVAGVSNTEAFF.

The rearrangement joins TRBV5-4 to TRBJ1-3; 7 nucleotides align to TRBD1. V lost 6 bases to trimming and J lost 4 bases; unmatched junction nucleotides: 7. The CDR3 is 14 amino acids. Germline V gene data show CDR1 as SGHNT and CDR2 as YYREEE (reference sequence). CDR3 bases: TGTGCCAGCAAGCAGGGGGTTGTAGGAAACACCATATATTTT. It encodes CASKQGVVGNTIYF. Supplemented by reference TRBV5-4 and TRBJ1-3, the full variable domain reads ETGVTQSPTHLIKTRGQQVTLRCSSQSGHNTVSWYQQALGQGPQFIFQYYREEENGRGNFPPRFSGLQFPNYSSELNVNALELDDSALYLCASKQGVVGNTIYFGEGSWLTVV.

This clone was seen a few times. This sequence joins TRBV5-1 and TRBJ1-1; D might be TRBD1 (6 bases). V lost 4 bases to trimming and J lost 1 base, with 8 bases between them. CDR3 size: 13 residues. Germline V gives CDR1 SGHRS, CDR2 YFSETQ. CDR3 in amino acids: CASSRTANTEAFF. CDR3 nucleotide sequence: TGCGCCAGCAGCAGGACAGCGAACACTGAAGCTTTCTTT. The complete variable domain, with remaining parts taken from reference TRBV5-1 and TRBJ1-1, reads KAGVTQTPRYLIKTRGQQVTLSCSPISGHRSVSWYQQTPGQGLQFLFEYFSETQRNKGNFPGRFSGRQFSNSRSEMNVSTLELGDSALYLCASSRTANTEAFFGQGTRLTVV.

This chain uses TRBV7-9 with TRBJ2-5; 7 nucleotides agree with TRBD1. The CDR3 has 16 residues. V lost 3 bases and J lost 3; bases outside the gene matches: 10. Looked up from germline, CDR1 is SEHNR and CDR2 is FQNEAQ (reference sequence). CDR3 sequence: CASSLGNRGGKETQYF. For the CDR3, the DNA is TGTGCCAGCAGCTTGGGAAACAGGGGTGGGAAAGAGACCCAGTACTTC.

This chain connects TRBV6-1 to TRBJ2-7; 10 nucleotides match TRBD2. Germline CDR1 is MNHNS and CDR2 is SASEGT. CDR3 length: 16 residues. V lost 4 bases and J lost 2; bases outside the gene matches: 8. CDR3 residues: CASSVLGLAGAYEQYF. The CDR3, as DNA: TGTGCCAGCAGTGTTCTGGGGCTAGCGGGAGCCTACGAGCAGTACTTC.